The 4 T cell receptor beta chains given below trace back to one sample, sequenced in a study of siplizumab effects on memory and regulatory T cells. Method: immunoSEQ multiplex PCR; TCRdb's copy keeps in-frame clones and lacks some. Of roughly 25,000 clones detected, 70% to 85% appear once; the ten largest clones hold 20% to 25%. Material for sequencing was memory CD4+ T cells sorted from blood. These receptors came from a human donor in good health.

V is TRBV7-9 and J is TRBJ2-5; a weak D match, TRBD2 (6 bases). V lost 2 bases and J lost 5, with 15 bases in between. CDR3 length equals 15 residues. The germline V gene has CDR1 SEHNR and CDR2 FQNEAQ (reference sequence). CDR3 loop: CASSLRLGGAETQYF. The CDR3 DNA reads TGTGCCAGCAGCTTAAGGCTGGGGGGAGCGGAGACCCAGTACTTC.

This chain connects TRBV15 to TRBJ2-4; 8 bases are a match to TRBD1. J gave up 7 bases and V 1 base, and 0 bases lay outside the gene matches. The CDR3 covers 13 residues. The germline V gene has CDR1 LNHNV and CDR2 YYDKDF (reference sequence). CDR3 sequence: CATSRGTGNIQYF. For the CDR3, the DNA is TGTGCCACCAGCAGAGGGACAGGGAACATTCAGTACTTC.

V usage is TRBV4-2 and J usage is TRBJ2-2; D gene unclear. The CDR3 covers 14 residues. V dropped 3 bases and J dropped 7 bases, with 12 bases sitting between them. Germline V lookup: CDR1 LGHNA, CDR2 YNFKEQ. The CDR3 sequence is CASSQANGYGELFF. CDR3 in DNA: TGTGCCAGCAGCCAGGCTAACGGGTACGGGGAGCTGTTTTTT.

The chain has TRBV7-2 and TRBJ2-1; 10 nucleotides line up with TRBD1. J was trimmed by 5 bases and V by 0 bases; bases with no gene match: 10. The CDR3 has 18 residues. Germline values: CDR1 SGHTA, CDR2 FQGNSA. The CDR3 DNA sequence: TGTGCCAGCAGCTTAGCGCATCGAAGGGGACAGGGGAACAATGAGCAGTTCTTC. Amino acids: CASSLAHRRGQGNNEQFF.